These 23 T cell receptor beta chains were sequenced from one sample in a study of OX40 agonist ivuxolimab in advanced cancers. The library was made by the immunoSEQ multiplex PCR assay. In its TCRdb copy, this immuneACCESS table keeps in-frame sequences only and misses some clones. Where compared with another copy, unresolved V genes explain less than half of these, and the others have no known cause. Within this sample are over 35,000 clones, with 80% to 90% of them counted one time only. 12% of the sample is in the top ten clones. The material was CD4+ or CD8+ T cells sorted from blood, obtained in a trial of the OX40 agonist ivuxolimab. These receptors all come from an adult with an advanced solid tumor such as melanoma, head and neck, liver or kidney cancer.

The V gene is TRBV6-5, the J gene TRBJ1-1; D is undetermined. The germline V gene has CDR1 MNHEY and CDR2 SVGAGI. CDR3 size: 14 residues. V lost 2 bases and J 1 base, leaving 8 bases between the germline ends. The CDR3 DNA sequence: TGTGCCAGCAGTTACACCAGTAGGAACACTGAAGCTTTCTTT. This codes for CASSYTSRNTEAFF.

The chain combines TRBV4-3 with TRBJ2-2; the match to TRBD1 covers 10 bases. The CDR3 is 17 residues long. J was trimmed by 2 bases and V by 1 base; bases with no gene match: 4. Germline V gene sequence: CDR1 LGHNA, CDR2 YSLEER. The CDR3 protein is CASSQGLTGGNTGELFF. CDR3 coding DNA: TGCGCCAGCAGCCAAGGTTTGACAGGGGGCAACACCGGGGAGCTGTTTTTT.

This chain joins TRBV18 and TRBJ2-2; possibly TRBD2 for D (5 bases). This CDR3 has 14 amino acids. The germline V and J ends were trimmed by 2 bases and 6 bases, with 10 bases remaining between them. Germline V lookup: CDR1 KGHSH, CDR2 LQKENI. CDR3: CASSPASSAGELFF. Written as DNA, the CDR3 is TGTGCCAGCTCACCAGCTAGTAGCGCCGGGGAGCTGTTTTTT.

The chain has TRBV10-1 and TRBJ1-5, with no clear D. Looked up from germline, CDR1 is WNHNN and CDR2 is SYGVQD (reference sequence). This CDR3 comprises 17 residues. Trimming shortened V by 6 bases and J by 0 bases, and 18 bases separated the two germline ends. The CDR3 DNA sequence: TGCGCCAGCAGAGACTTTTGCGGGTGCGGTAGCAATCAGCCCCAGCATTTT. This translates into CASRDFCGCGSNQPQHF.

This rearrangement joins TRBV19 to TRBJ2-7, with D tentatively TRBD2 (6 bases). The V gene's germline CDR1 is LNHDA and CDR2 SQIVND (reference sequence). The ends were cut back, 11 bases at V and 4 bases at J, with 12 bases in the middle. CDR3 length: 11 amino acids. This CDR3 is CAVGTFYEQYF. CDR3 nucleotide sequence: TGTGCCGTCGGGACTTTTTACGAGCAGTACTTC.

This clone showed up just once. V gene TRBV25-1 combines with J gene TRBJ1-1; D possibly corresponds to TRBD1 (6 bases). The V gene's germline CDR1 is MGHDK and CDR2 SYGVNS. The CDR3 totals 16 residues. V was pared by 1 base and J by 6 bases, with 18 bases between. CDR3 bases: TGTGCCAGCAGTGAATGGGCAGGGGCCCCTATCGCTGAAGCTTTCTTT. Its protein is CASSEWAGAPIAEAFF.

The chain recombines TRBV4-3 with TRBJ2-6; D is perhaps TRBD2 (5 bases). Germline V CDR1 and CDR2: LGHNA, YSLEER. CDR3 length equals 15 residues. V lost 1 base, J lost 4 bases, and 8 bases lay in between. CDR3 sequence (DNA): TGCGCCAGCAGCCAAGGAGGGTACGGGGCCAACGTCCTGACTTTC. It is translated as CASSQGGYGANVLTF.

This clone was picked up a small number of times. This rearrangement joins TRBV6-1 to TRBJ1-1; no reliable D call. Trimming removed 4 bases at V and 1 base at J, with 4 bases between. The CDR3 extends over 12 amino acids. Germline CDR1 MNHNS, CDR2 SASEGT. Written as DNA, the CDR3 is TGTGCCAGCAGTGTAGGGAACACTGAAGCTTTCTTT. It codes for CASSVGNTEAFF.

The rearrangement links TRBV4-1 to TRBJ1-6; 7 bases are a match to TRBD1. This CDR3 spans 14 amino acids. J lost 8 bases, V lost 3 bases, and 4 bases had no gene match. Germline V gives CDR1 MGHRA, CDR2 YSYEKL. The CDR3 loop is CASSHDRAYSPLHF. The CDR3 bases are TGCGCCAGCAGCCACGACAGGGCGTATTCACCCCTCCACTTT.

The CDR3 here is CASSVGSSPLHF. The DNA of the CDR3 is TGTGCCAGCAGCGTAGGGTCTTCACCCCTCCACTTT. The chain is built from TRBV9 and TRBJ1-6, with D unresolved. The CDR3 length is 12 residues. The germline gives CDR1 SGDLS, CDR2 YYNGEE. The V end lost 0 bases, the J end lost 9 bases, and 4 bases lay between the germline ends.

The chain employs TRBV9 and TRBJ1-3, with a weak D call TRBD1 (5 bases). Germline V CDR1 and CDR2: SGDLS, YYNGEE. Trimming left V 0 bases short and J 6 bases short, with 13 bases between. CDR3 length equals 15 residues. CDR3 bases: TGTGCCAGCAGCGTAGAGCTGCACAGGCCAAACACCATATATTTT. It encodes CASSVELHRPNTIYF.

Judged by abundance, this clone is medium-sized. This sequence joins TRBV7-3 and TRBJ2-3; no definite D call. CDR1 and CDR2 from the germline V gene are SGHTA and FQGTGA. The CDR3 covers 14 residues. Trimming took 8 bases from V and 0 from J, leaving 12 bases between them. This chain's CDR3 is CASARKASTDTQYF. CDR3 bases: TGTGCCAGCGCCCGAAAGGCTAGCACAGATACGCAGTATTTT.

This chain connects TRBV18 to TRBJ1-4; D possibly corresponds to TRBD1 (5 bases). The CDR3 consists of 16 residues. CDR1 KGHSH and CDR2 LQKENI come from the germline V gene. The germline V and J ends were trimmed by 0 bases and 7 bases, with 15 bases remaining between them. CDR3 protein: CASSPPLRSGGEKLFF. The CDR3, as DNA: TGTGCCAGCTCACCACCACTGAGATCCGGGGGTGAAAAACTGTTTTTT.

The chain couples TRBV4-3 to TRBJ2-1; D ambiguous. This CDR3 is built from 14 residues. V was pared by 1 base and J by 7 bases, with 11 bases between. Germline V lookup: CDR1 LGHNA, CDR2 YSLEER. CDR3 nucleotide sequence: TGCGCCAGCAGCCAAGCCGGAGAAGGGAATGAGCAGTTCTTC. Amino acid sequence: CASSQAGEGNEQFF.

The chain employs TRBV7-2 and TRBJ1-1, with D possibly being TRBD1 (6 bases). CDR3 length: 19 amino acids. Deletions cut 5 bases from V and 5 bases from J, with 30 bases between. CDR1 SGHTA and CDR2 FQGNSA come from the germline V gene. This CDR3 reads CASSLRPGQLQNRKTEAFF. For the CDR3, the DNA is TGTGCCAGCAGCCTAAGGCCGGGACAACTACAAAATAGAAAGACTGAAGCTTTCTTT.

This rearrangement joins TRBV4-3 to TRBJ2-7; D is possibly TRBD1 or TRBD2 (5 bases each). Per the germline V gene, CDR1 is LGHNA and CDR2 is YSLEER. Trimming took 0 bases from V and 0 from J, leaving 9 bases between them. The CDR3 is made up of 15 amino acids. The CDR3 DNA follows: TGCGCCAGCAGCCAAGATGACGGGACCTCCTACGAGCAGTACTTC. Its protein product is CASSQDDGTSYEQYF.

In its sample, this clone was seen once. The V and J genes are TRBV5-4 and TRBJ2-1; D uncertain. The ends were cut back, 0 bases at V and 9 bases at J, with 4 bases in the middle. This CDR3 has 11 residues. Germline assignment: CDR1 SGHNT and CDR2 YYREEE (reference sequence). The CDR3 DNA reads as TGTGCCAGCAGCTTGGTGTCTGAGCAGTTCTTC. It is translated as CASSLVSEQFF.

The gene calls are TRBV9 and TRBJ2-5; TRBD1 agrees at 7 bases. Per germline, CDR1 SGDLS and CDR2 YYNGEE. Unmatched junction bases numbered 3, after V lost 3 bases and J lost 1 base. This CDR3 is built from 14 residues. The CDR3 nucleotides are TGTGCCAGCAGCGAACAGGGGCGCCAAGAGACCCAGTACTTC. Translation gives CASSEQGRQETQYF.

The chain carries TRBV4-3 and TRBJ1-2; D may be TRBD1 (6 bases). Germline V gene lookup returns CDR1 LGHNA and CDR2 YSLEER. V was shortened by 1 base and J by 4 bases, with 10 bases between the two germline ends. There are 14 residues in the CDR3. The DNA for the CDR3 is TGCGCCAGCAGCCAAGTAGACAGGCTCTATGGCTACACCTTC. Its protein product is CASSQVDRLYGYTF.

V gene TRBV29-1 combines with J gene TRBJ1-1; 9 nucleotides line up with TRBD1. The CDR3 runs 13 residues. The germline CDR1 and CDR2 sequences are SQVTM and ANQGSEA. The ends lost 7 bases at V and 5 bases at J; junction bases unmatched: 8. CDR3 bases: TGCAGCGCTACAGAGGGGACAGGGACTGAAGCTTTCTTT. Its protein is CSATEGTGTEAFF.

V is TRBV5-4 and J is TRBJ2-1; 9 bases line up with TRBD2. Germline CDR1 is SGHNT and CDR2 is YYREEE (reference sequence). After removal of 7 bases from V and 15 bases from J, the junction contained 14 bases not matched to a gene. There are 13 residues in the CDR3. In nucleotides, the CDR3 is TGTGCCAGCCTTGTAGCGGGAGAGAGCCAACCGTTCTTC. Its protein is CASLVAGESQPFF.

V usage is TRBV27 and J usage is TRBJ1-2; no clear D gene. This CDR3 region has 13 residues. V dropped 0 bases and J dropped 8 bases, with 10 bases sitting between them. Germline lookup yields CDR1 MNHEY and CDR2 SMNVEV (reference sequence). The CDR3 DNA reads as TGTGCCAGCAGTTTATCGGGCAAAAGCGGCTACACCTTC. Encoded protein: CASSLSGKSGYTF.

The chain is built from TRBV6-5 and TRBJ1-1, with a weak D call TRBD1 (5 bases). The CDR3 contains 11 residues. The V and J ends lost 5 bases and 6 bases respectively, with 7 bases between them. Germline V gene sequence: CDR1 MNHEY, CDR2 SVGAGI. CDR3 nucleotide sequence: TGTGCCAGCAGTGGGACGGCTGAAGCTTTCTTT. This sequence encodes CASSGTAEAFF.